One sample yielded the 13 T cell receptor beta chains listed below, sequenced in a study of control samples from healthy donors and cancer patients. TCRdb's copy holds only in-frame clones and misses some; the assay was immunoSEQ multiplex PCR. The sample records some 90,000 clones, roughly nine tenths being singletons. The sequencing input was blood. The receptors come from a woman in her fifties or sixties in good health.

The count of this clone is one. The chain recombines TRBV19 with TRBJ1-2; no reliable D call. V lost 5 bases to trimming and J lost 0 bases, with 10 bases between them. CDR1 and CDR2 (germline): LNHDA, SQIVND (reference sequence). The CDR3 extends over 14 amino acids. In DNA, the CDR3 is TGTGCCAGTAGTCGGTTGGAGACTAACTATGGCTACACCTTC. The encoded protein is CASSRLETNYGYTF.

V usage is TRBV5-1 and J usage is TRBJ1-2; D gene unclear. The germline gives CDR1 SGHRS, CDR2 YFSETQ. Between the trimmed V and J ends, which lost 1 base and 7 bases, there was a span of 11 bases. The CDR3 has 13 amino acids. The CDR3 sequence is CASSLTLNGGYTF. DNA for the CDR3: TGCGCCAGCAGCTTGACCCTTAACGGTGGCTACACCTTC.

The V gene is TRBV27, the J gene TRBJ1-1; D is ambiguous. CDR1 is MNHEY, CDR2 SMNVEV, per germline (reference sequence). The CDR3 length is 14 residues. V was clipped by 2 bases and J by 1 base, with 8 bases between them. CDR3 DNA sequence: TGTGCCAGCAGTTTACAGACGGGGAACACTGAAGCTTTCTTT. This translates into CASSLQTGNTEAFF.

The rearrangement joins TRBV30 to TRBJ1-3; no firm D call. The V gene's germline CDR1 is GTSNPN and CDR2 SVGIG (reference sequence). This CDR3 region has 14 residues. V was trimmed by 4 bases and J by 5 bases, leaving 15 bases between them. The CDR3 DNA reads as TGTGCCTGGACCCCGGGGAAGACAAGAAACACCATATATTTT. Amino acids: CAWTPGKTRNTIYF.

CDR3: CASTRAGVTDTQYF. Written as DNA, the CDR3 is TGCGCCAGCACTCGAGCGGGGGTGACAGATACGCAGTATTTT. V is TRBV10-2 and J is TRBJ2-3; 8 positions agree with TRBD2. Losses at the gene ends were 7 bases for V and 3 bases for J; bases not matched to a gene: 6. The CDR3 extends over 14 amino acids. Germline V gives CDR1 WSHSY, CDR2 SAAADI.

The chain joins TRBV21-1 to TRBJ2-3; TRBD2, the D gene given by the table, was not confirmed from the DNA. TRBV21-1 is deemed a pseudogene. The CDR3 is made up of 22 amino acids. The CDR3 region is CASTTPFPGQGTSGGTTDTQYF. As DNA, the CDR3 is TGTGCCAGCACCACACCCTTCCCGGGACAGGGGACTAGCGGGGGAACCACAGATACGCAGTATTTT.

The chain couples TRBV28 to TRBJ2-3, with D perhaps matching TRBD1 or TRBD2 (6 bases each). This CDR3 has 16 residues. Trimming left V 5 bases short and J 8 bases short, with 23 bases between. Germline V gene data show CDR1 as MDHEN and CDR2 as SYDVKM. CDR3 residues: CASSPPQLKGGGTQYF. DNA for the CDR3: TGTGCCAGCAGTCCCCCTCAGCTAAAAGGGGGAGGTACGCAGTATTTT.

The chain joins TRBV11-3 to TRBJ2-5, with 8 bases identical to TRBD2. Germline-derived CDR1 and CDR2 are SGHNT and YENEEA. The CDR3 totals 16 residues. V lost 5 bases to trimming and J lost 2 bases; unmatched junction nucleotides: 10. In DNA form, the CDR3 reads TGTGCCAGCAGCCTCCGGGAGGGGGGAGGTCAAGAGACCCAGTACTTC. This encodes CASSLREGGGQETQYF.

This chain links TRBV6-5 with TRBJ1-4; TRBD1 matches 8 bases. The germline gives CDR1 MNHEY, CDR2 SVGAGI. This CDR3 comprises 15 residues. Germline trimming cut 4 bases from V and 8 bases from J; bases unmatched to any gene: 9. DNA for the CDR3: TGTGCCAGCAGTTTCGACAGGGGCGGAGAGGAAAAACTGTTTTTT. Protein sequence: CASSFDRGGEEKLFF.

The chain joins TRBV29-1 to TRBJ1-1; 7 positions agree with TRBD1. Germline assignment: CDR1 SQVTM and CDR2 ANQGSEA. This CDR3 has 12 residues. Unmatched junction bases numbered 6, after V lost 8 bases and J lost 3 bases. CDR3 loop: CSSWDSDTEAFF. DNA of the CDR3: TGCAGCTCCTGGGACAGCGACACTGAAGCTTTCTTT. Together with reference TRBV29-1 and TRBJ1-1, the CDR3 gives the full variable domain: SAVISQKPSRDICQRGTSLTIQCQVDSQVTMMFWYRQQPGQSLTLIATANQGSEATYESGFVIDKFPISRPNLTFSTLTVSNMSPEDSSIYLCSSWDSDTEAFFGQGTRLTVV.

The chain is built from TRBV3-1 (or the pseudogene TRBV3-2) and TRBJ2-5, with 7 bases that match TRBD2. The J segment lost 3 bases and the V segment lost 1 base, leaving 8 bases of the junction unmatched. CDR1 and CDR2 from the germline V gene are LGHDT and YNNKEL (reference sequence). The CDR3 has 16 residues. The CDR3 nucleotides are TGTGCCAGCAGCCAAGGGTCAGGCCTAGCGGAAGAGACCCAGTACTTC. This translates into CASSQGSGLAEETQYF.

The rearrangement joins TRBV7-2 to TRBJ1-2; D gene uncertain. CDR3 length: 12 amino acids. The V end lost 6 bases, the J end lost 8 bases, and 13 bases lay between the germline ends. CDR1 SGHTA and CDR2 FQGNSA come from the germline V gene. CDR3 DNA sequence: TGTGCCAGCAGTTGGGCCATGGGGGGCTACACCTTC. Residues: CASSWAMGGYTF.

DNA of the CDR3: TGTGCCAGCAGCTTACAAGAGAATGGGGAGCTGTTTTTT. Protein: CASSLQENGELFF. The rearrangement joins TRBV7-9 to TRBJ2-2, with no clear D. Germline-derived CDR1 and CDR2 are SEHNR and FQNEAQ (reference sequence). Trimming removed 2 bases at V and 8 bases at J, with 9 bases between. The CDR3 is made up of 13 amino acids.